Described below is a single TCR beta chain sequence and its context. Its antigen remains unknown. V shed 2 bases and J shed 2 bases, with 18 bases lying between them. There are 17 residues in the CDR3. The germline V gene encodes CDR1 MDHEN and CDR2 SYDVKM. TCRdb's table, derived via immunoSEQ multiplex PCR, lists solely in-frame clones and lacks some. This table holds 9,000 to 10,000 clones, approximately 89% found once. This sample stems from a study of pediatric ulcerative colitis. Study background: Disease was pancolitis in seven or eight and left-sided in two, histology-confirmed. Study observations and caveats: A couple of patients' blood samples yielded substantially fewer templates. Two rectal CDR3 clonotypes occurred in all ulcerative colitis patients. Clonal expansions reduced rectal repertoire diversity in acute severe colitis.

The specimen sequenced was blood. This TCR was sampled from a girl aged 5-17 years with moderate ulcerative colitis. The chain couples TRBV28 to TRBJ1-2, with D perhaps TRBD1 (6 bases). The CDR3 protein is CASSLTTGTSSNYGYTF. Here the CDR3 DNA reads TGTGCCAGCAGTTTAACGACCGGGACAAGTTCAAACTATGGCTACACCTTC.